This TCR beta chain was retrieved from a study of blood T cell repertoires in COVID-19. For the study at large: COVID-19 samples collected from the United States, Italy and Spain covered acute and convalescent phases. T cells, B-cell-depleted T cells, or PBMCs supplied cDNA or gDNA.

The germline V gene encodes CDR1 KGHSH and CDR2 LQKENI. Trimming took 6 bases from V and 12 from J, leaving 23 bases between them. This CDR3 spans 15 amino acids. The assay was immunoSEQ multiplex PCR, and TCRdb's table has in-frame clones only and misses some. Of 250,000 to 300,000 clones detected, approximately 83% appear once; the ten largest clones hold 11%. The chain recombines TRBV18 with TRBJ1-4; a weak D match, TRBD1 (5 bases). The sequenced sample was peripheral blood. The sequence derives from a woman between 65 and 79 years old with acute or convalescent COVID-19. The CDR3 protein is CASSAGPGGETELFF. The CDR3, as DNA: TGTGCCAGCTCTGCAGGACCCGGAGGGGAAACGGAACTGTTTTTT.